This T cell receptor (beta chain) came from a study of T cells after posttransplantation cyclophosphamide. Study-level points and caveats: Recipient CMV seropositivity and CMV reactivation strongly tracked TRB clonality. TRB overlap between skin or GI tissue T cells and blood was limited.

As concerns this clone: Its antigen is not identified.

TCRdb keeps only in-frame clones here, not all; method: immunoSEQ multiplex PCR. The sample has roughly 42,000 clones, 80% to 95% seen once. Treatment was busulfan-fludarabine conditioning, a marrow graft, and cyclophosphamide on days +3 and +4. Sample: PBMCs, taken about 60 days after allogeneic stem cell transplant with posttransplant cyclophosphamide. The origin of this receptor is a male patient between 55 and 70 years old who received an allogeneic stem cell transplant from a related donor and was CMV-positive. Part of the T cell pool may stem from the graft donor.

The CDR3 is CASSHRQGPTNYGYTF. DNA for the CDR3: TGTGCCAGCAGTCACCGACAGGGGCCGACTAACTATGGCTACACCTTC. The gene calls are TRBV11-2 and TRBJ1-2, with 8 bases aligning to TRBD1. Germline V CDR1 and CDR2: SGHAT, FQNNGV. This CDR3 region has 16 residues. Unmatched junction bases numbered 9, after V lost 6 bases and J lost 0 bases.